One T cell receptor (beta chain) is described in this entry. As yet, its antigen is unknown. This record comes from a study of cytomegalovirus exposure and HLA in healthy donors. Study-level information: HLA-typed donors were the source of around 80 million unique TCRs, which an early data release held. Findings of the study overall: Researchers counted over 150 TCR beta chains as cytomegalovirus-associated. The only immune exposure information that was available was CMV serostatus. Reports credit the classifier with highly specific, highly sensitive diagnosis of cytomegalovirus status.

Primers included in the PCR were 60 Vbeta and 13 Jbeta primers. Sequencing was performed with immunoSEQ multiplex PCR; in TCRdb, only in-frame clones are kept and a portion is missing. The sample's table shows about 55,000 clones. The germline CDR1 and CDR2 sequences are LGHNA and YSLEER. CDR3 length equals 20 residues. After removal of 0 bases from V and 2 bases from J, the junction contained 11 bases not matched to a gene. This chain connects TRBV4-3 to TRBJ2-5; 14 bases are a match to TRBD2. This sequence was found in a middle-aged man in good health and CMV-seropositive. The sequencing sample was made of PBMCs. The CDR3 DNA sequence: TGCGCCAGCAGCCAAGATCGGGGACTAGCGGGAGCGGTTCGTCAAGAGACCCAGTACTTC. This translates into CASSQDRGLAGAVRQETQYF.